One and the same sample provided the 2 T cell receptor beta chains below, sequenced in a study of tumor-infiltrating lymphocytes in primary liver carcinoma. A primer matching the constant region was used to make TCR beta cDNA from approximately 0.55 ug of total RNA. Library construction for TCR beta comprised three nested multiplex PCR rounds performed with slightly modified ARM-PCR. For roughly 10 cycles apiece, the opening two PCR rounds ran with TRBV1-TRBV30 forward primers and a C-beta reverse primer. TCRdb re-called the multiplex PCR reads through MiXCR, storing one row per CDR3 protein. The sample consists of fewer than 75,000 distinct CDR3 sequences, about two thirds of them appearing once. The study co-extracted DNA and RNA from around 20-30 mg of unsorted bulk tissue. Sequences were obtained from liver tumor tissue from sampling region 2. Specified subset: tumor region T2, inferior pole. Source of these receptors: a man in his forties with primary liver carcinoma and hepatitis B virus infection.

For this clonotype: One end of the junction is discordant with germline, which a read error may explain. This rearrangement joins TRBV6-1 to TRBJ2-1; 8 positions agree with TRBD2. Germline V gene data show CDR1 as MNHNS and CDR2 as SASEGT. CDR3 length equals 15 residues. CDR3 residues: CVSSVFSGTHNEHFF. CDR3 bases: TGTGTCAGCAGTGTGTTTAGCGGGACCCACAATGAGCACTTCTTC.

As for this clonotype: Lacking the conserved final phenylalanine or tryptophan, this CDR3 likely reflects a read error. The V and J genes are TRBV11-2 and TRBJ1-5; TRBD1 aligns across 8 bases. This CDR3 has 15 amino acids. Germline CDR1 SGHAT, CDR2 FQNNGV. V lost 7 bases, J lost 0 bases, and 5 bases stayed unmatched. In nucleotides, the CDR3 is TGTGCCAGCAACCCGGACAGGGATAGCAATCAGCCCCAGCATTAT. Translating gives CASNPDRDSNQPQHY.